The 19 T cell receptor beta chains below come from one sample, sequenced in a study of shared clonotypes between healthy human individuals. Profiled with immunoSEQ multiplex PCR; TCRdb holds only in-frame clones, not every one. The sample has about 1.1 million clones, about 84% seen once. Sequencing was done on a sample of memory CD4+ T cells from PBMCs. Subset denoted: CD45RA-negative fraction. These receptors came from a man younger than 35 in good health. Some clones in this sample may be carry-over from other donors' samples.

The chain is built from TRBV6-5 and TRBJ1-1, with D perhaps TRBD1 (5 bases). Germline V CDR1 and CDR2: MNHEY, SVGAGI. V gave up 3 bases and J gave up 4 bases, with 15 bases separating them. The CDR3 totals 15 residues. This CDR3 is CASSYSQFGGTEAFF. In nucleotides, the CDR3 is TGTGCCAGCAGTTATAGTCAATTCGGGGGCACTGAAGCTTTCTTT.

The CDR3 DNA reads as TGTGCCACCAGCAGAGATCCCCTTTACGAGCAGTACTTC. This codes for CATSRDPLYEQYF. The chain couples TRBV15 to TRBJ2-7; D ambiguous. This CDR3 spans 13 amino acids. Between the trimmed V and J ends, which lost 0 bases and 4 bases, there was a span of 7 bases. Germline V gene sequence: CDR1 LNHNV, CDR2 YYDKDF (reference sequence).

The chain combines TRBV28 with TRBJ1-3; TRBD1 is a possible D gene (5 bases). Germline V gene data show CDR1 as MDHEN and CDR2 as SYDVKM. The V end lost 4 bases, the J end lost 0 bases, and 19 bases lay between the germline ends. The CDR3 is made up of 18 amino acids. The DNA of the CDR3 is TGTGCCAGCAGTTCCGCGAAAAGACAGATTTCCTCTGGAAACACCATATATTTT. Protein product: CASSSAKRQISSGNTIYF.

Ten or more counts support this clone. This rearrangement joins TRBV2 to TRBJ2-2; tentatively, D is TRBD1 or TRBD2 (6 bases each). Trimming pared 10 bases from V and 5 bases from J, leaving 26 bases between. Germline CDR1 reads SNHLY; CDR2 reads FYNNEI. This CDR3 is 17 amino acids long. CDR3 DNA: TGTGCCATCCCTTTTGTTACGGGGGCGGCTTGGACCGGGGAGCTGTTTTTT. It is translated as CAIPFVTGAAWTGELFF. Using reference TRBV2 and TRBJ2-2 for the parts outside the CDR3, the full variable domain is EPEVTQTPSHQVTQMGQEVILRCVPISNHLYFYWYRQILGQKVEFLVSFYNNEISEKSEIFDDQFSVERPDGSNFTLKIRSTKLEDSAMYFCAIPFVTGAAWTGELFFGEGSRLTVL.

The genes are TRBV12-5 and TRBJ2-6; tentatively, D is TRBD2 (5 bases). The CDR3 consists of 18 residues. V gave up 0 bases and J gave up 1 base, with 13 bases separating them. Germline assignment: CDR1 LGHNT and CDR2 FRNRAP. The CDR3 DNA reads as TGTGCTAGTGGTTTGGTACAAGGCGGGTCTTCTGGGGCCAACGTCCTGACTTTC. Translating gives CASGLVQGGSSGANVLTF.

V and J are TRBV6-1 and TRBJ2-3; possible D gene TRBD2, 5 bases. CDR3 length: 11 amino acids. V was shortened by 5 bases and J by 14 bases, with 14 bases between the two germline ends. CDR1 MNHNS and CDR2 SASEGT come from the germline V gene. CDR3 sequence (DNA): TGTGCCAGCAGTCCACTAGTACGTCCGTATTTT. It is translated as CASSPLVRPYF.

This CDR3 reads CAWSPRQGYTGELFF. DNA of the CDR3: TGTGCCTGGAGTCCGCGTCAGGGGTACACCGGGGAGCTGTTTTTT. The chain has TRBV30 and TRBJ2-2; D may be TRBD1 (6 bases). V lost 2 bases and J lost 3, with 13 bases in between. The CDR3 is 15 residues long. The germline V gene has CDR1 GTSNPN and CDR2 SVGIG (reference sequence).

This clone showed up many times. The CDR3: CAWSPPGQVYYEQYF. CDR3 coding DNA: TGTGCCTGGAGCCCCCCGGGACAGGTGTACTACGAGCAGTACTTC. V usage is TRBV30 and J usage is TRBJ2-7, with 8 bases matching TRBD1. Looked up from germline, CDR1 is GTSNPN and CDR2 is SVGIG (reference sequence). Unmatched junction bases numbered 10, after V lost 3 bases and J lost 3 bases. The CDR3 loop spans 15 amino acids.

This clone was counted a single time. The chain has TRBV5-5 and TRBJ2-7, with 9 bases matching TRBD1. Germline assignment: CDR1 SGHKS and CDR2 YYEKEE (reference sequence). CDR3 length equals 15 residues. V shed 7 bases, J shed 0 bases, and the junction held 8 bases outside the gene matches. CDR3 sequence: CASEDTGGLSYEQYF. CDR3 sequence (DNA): TGTGCCAGCGAGGATACAGGGGGCCTCTCCTACGAGCAGTACTTC.

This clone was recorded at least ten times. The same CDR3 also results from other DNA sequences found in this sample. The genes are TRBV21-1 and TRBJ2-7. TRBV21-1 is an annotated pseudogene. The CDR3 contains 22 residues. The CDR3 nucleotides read TGTGCCAGCAGCAAAGCCTTGTTCGCGGCAGGGCCCACGTCGGGAATTAAGTACGAGCAGTACTTC. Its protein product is CASSKALFAAGPTSGIKYEQYF.

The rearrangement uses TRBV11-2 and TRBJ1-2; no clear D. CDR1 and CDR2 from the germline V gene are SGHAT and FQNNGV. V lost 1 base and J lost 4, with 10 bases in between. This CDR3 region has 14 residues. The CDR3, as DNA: TGTGCCAGCAGCTTAGTCACAGATTCCTATGGCTACACCTTC. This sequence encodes CASSLVTDSYGYTF.

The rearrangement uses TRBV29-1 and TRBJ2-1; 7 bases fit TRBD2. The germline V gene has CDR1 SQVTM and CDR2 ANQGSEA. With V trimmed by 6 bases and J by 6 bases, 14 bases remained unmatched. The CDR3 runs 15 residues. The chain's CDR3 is CSVSTASGLGNEQFF. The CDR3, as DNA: TGCAGCGTCTCTACGGCTAGCGGTCTGGGCAATGAGCAGTTCTTC.

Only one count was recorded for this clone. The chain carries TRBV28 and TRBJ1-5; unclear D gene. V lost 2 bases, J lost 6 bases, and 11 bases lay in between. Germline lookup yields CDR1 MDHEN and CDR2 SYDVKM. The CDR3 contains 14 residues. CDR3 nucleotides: TGTGCCAGCAGTTTAAAGGCTTTTAGTCAGCCCCAGCATTTT. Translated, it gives CASSLKAFSQPQHF.

The CDR3 region is CASSEGQGYGYTF. The CDR3, as DNA: TGTGCCAGCAGTGAAGGCCAGGGCTATGGCTACACCTTC. The rearrangement links TRBV2 to TRBJ1-2, with a weak D call TRBD1 (5 bases). This CDR3 spans 13 amino acids. Germline loops: CDR1 SNHLY, CDR2 FYNNEI. Trimming shortened V by 1 base and J by 4 bases, and 7 bases separated the two germline ends.

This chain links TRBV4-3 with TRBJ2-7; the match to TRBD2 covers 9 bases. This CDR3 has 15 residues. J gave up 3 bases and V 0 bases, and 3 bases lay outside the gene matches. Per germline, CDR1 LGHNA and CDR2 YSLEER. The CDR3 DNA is TGCGCCAGCAGCCAAGAGGCTAGCGGGATCTACGAGCAGTACTTC. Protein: CASSQEASGIYEQYF.

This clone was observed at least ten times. The CDR3 reads CASSLDVMNTEAFF. CDR3 bases: TGCGCCAGCAGCTTAGACGTTATGAACACTGAAGCTTTCTTT. The chain uses TRBV5-1 and TRBJ1-1; the D is unclear. The CDR3 loop spans 14 amino acids. CDR1 SGHRS and CDR2 YFSETQ come from the germline V gene. V was clipped by 2 bases and J by 0 bases, with 8 bases between them.

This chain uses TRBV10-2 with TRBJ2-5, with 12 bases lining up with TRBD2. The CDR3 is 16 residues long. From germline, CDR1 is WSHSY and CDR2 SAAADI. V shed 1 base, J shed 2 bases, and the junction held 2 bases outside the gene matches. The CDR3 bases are TGCGCCAGCAGTGAGTTCGGGACTAGCGGGCAAGAGACCCAGTACTTC. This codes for CASSEFGTSGQETQYF.

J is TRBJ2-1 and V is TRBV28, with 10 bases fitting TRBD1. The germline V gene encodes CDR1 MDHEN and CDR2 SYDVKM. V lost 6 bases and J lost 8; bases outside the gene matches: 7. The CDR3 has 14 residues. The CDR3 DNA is TGTGCCAGCAGAGGGGACAGGGGCTTCGATGAGCAGTTCTTC. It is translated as CASRGDRGFDEQFF.

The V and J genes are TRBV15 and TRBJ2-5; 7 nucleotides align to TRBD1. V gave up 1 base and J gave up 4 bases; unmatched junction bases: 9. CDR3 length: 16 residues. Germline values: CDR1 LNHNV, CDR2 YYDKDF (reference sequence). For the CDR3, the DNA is TGTGCCACCAGCAGAGGTTCAGACAGGGTTATAGAGACCCAGTACTTC. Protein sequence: CATSRGSDRVIETQYF.